A single sample gave rise to the 26 T cell receptor beta chains below, sequenced in a study of cytomegalovirus exposure and HLA in healthy donors. The PCR was carried out with 60 Vbeta primers and 13 Jbeta primers. Assay: immunoSEQ multiplex PCR; the TCRdb copy retains only in-frame clones and omits some. The sample lists approximately 120,000 clones; roughly 66% were seen once. Sequencing was performed on PBMCs. All receptors derive from a man aged 60-69 years in good health and CMV-seropositive.

The chain uses TRBV27 and TRBJ1-2; D gene uncertain. The ends were cut back, 4 bases at V and 7 bases at J, with 16 bases in the middle. From germline, CDR1 is MNHEY and CDR2 SMNVEV (reference sequence). This CDR3 region has 14 residues. CDR3 bases: TGTGCCAGCAGTTCGAAATCAGGTATTGGTGGCTACACCTTC. This gives the protein CASSSKSGIGGYTF.

This clone was recorded once. This chain connects TRBV2 to TRBJ2-5; D not resolved. CDR1 SNHLY and CDR2 FYNNEI come from the germline V gene. V lost 7 bases and J lost 0, with 3 bases in between. The CDR3 totals 11 residues. This chain's CDR3 is CASTNQETQYF. The CDR3 DNA follows: TGTGCCAGCACCAACCAAGAGACCCAGTACTTC.

The chain has TRBV2 and TRBJ1-6; D possibly corresponds to TRBD1 (5 bases). The CDR3 is made up of 15 amino acids. V was pared by 5 bases and J by 7 bases, with 15 bases between. From germline, CDR1 is SNHLY and CDR2 FYNNEI. In DNA, the CDR3 is TGTGCCAGCAGTTCCAGGGTCAGTTGGAATTCACCCCTCCACTTT. Translated, it gives CASSSRVSWNSPLHF.

The chain is built from TRBV5-4 and TRBJ1-6; tentatively, D is TRBD1 (6 bases). Per germline, CDR1 SGHNT and CDR2 YYREEE (reference sequence). The V gene lost 4 bases and the J gene lost 7 bases, with 9 bases spanning the gap. The CDR3 consists of 13 residues. The DNA for the CDR3 is TGTGCCAGCAGCGGGGACATGAATTCACCCCTCCACTTT. Protein product: CASSGDMNSPLHF.

V and J are TRBV5-1 and TRBJ1-1; perhaps TRBD1 as D (6 bases). Germline CDR1 SGHRS, CDR2 YFSETQ. Trimming pared 4 bases from V and 3 bases from J, leaving 13 bases between. CDR3 length: 14 residues. For the CDR3, the DNA is TGCGCCAGCAGCATACAGGGCAGGGACACTGAAGCTTTCTTT. Its translation is CASSIQGRDTEAFF.

This clone was seen more than once but under ten times. This chain links TRBV28 with TRBJ2-3; D may be TRBD2 (5 bases). The CDR3 covers 14 residues. Per the germline V gene, CDR1 is MDHEN and CDR2 is SYDVKM. The V end lost 5 bases, the J end lost 2 bases, and 11 bases lay between the germline ends. CDR3: CASSPYGLTDTQYF. CDR3 nucleotide sequence: TGTGCCAGCAGTCCCTACGGACTCACAGATACGCAGTATTTT. The whole variable domain, filled in from reference TRBV28 and TRBJ2-3, reads DVKVTQSSRYLVKRTGEKVFLECVQDMDHENMFWYRQDPGLGLRLIYFSYDVKMKEKGDIPEGYSVSREKKERFSLILESASTNQTSMYLCASSPYGLTDTQYFGPGTRLTVL.

The chain combines TRBV9 with TRBJ1-2; D possibly corresponds to TRBD1 (6 bases). Germline CDR1 is SGDLS and CDR2 is YYNGEE. V lost 2 bases to trimming and J lost 3 bases, with 14 bases between them. The CDR3 consists of 15 residues. The CDR3 nucleotides read TGTGCCAGCAGCGTTGGGGGCAGGTCGGACTATGGCTACACCTTC. Translation: CASSVGGRSDYGYTF.

The rearrangement uses TRBV10-3 and TRBJ2-5, with 9 nucleotides matching TRBD1. Germline V lookup: CDR1 ENHRY, CDR2 SYGVKD. The CDR3 sequence is 15 residues long. J lost 4 bases, V lost 4 bases, and 7 bases had no gene match. CDR3 loop: CAISAGDRVLETQYF. DNA of the CDR3: TGTGCCATCAGTGCGGGGGACAGGGTGTTAGAGACCCAGTACTTC.

The chain is built from TRBV9 and TRBJ1-4, with D possibly TRBD1 on 6 matching bases. Trimming removed 3 bases at V and 2 bases at J, with 11 bases between. The CDR3 contains 15 residues. Per germline, CDR1 SGDLS and CDR2 YYNGEE. The CDR3 reads CASSGRGTTNEKLFF. In nucleotides, the CDR3 is TGTGCCAGCAGCGGTAGGGGGACGACTAATGAAAAACTGTTTTTT.

In its sample, this clone was seen once. CDR3 sequence reads: CASSLGDRELETQYF. Written as DNA, the CDR3 is TGCGCCAGCAGCTTGGGGGACAGAGAACTGGAGACCCAGTACTTC. The chain joins TRBV5-1 to TRBJ2-5; 7 positions agree with TRBD1. CDR1 SGHRS and CDR2 YFSETQ come from the germline V gene. The CDR3 is 15 amino acids. J was trimmed by 5 bases and V by 0 bases; bases with no gene match: 7. Looking up the rest from reference TRBV5-1 and TRBJ2-5 gives the full variable domain: KAGVTQTPRYLIKTRGQQVTLSCSPISGHRSVSWYQQTPGQGLQFLFEYFSETQRNKGNFPGRFSGRQFSNSRSEMNVSTLELGDSALYLCASSLGDRELETQYFGPGTRLLVL.

This clone occurred a few times. The chain has TRBV28 and TRBJ2-7; the D gene is possibly TRBD1 (6 bases). Trimming pared 8 bases from V and 2 bases from J, leaving 13 bases between. The CDR3 runs to 13 residues. Looked up from germline, CDR1 is MDHEN and CDR2 is SYDVKM. The CDR3 coding sequence is TGTGCCAGCTTCGGACAGCCAGCCTACGAGCAGTACTTC. Encoded protein: CASFGQPAYEQYF.

V is TRBV19 and J is TRBJ1-2, with D maybe TRBD1 (6 bases). The germline V gene has CDR1 LNHDA and CDR2 SQIVND (reference sequence). The CDR3 sequence is 14 residues long. V lost 9 bases, J lost 2 bases, and 16 bases lay in between. CDR3 residues: CASRDDRRNYGYTF. The CDR3 coding sequence is TGTGCCAGCCGAGATGACAGGCGCAACTATGGCTACACCTTC.

The chain links TRBV6-4 to TRBJ2-2; possible D gene TRBD1, 6 bases. The CDR3 runs to 14 residues. Trimming cost V 9 bases and J 6 bases, with 17 bases left between them. Germline V gene data show CDR1 as MRHNA and CDR2 as SNTAGT. The CDR3, as DNA: TGTGCCAGTTCGGCTGACAGGACAGCCGGGGAGCTGTTTTTT. This sequence encodes CASSADRTAGELFF.

The sample holds a few counts of this clone. V and J are TRBV7-8 and TRBJ2-7, with D possibly matching TRBD2 (5 bases). The germline V and J ends were trimmed by 1 base and 0 bases, with 7 bases remaining between them. This CDR3 has 14 residues. Germline assignment: CDR1 SGHVS and CDR2 FQNEAQ. The CDR3 sequence is CASSLGGLSYEQYF. DNA for the CDR3: TGTGCCAGCAGCTTAGGAGGGCTCTCCTACGAGCAGTACTTC.

This clone was counted a few times. The chain links TRBV5-1 to TRBJ1-4; possibly TRBD1 for D (5 bases). V was pared by 4 bases and J by 4 bases, with 14 bases between. Germline V gene sequence: CDR1 SGHRS, CDR2 YFSETQ. The CDR3 has 15 amino acids. CDR3 nucleotides: TGCGCCAGCAGCGTGGGGGGAGCGCTTAATGAAAAACTGTTTTTT. Its protein product is CASSVGGALNEKLFF.

V usage is TRBV2 and J usage is TRBJ2-3; maybe TRBD2 (5 bases). The V end was cut by 1 base, the J end by 0 bases, with 8 bases between. Germline V gene data show CDR1 as SNHLY and CDR2 as FYNNEI. This CDR3 is built from 15 residues. CDR3 nucleotide sequence: TGTGCCAGCAGTGAAGATCGGGGAAGCACAGATACGCAGTATTTT. Translated, it gives CASSEDRGSTDTQYF.

The rearrangement links TRBV11-2 to TRBJ1-2; D unresolved. The V end lost 1 base, the J end lost 8 bases, and 11 bases lay between the germline ends. In germline, CDR1 is SGHAT, CDR2 FQNNGV. The CDR3 is 13 amino acids. CDR3 loop: CASSLGQVRGYTF. CDR3 DNA sequence: TGTGCCAGCAGCTTAGGGCAGGTTAGGGGCTACACCTTC.

V usage is TRBV6-5 and J usage is TRBJ2-5, with a possible D match to TRBD1 (6 bases). V lost 9 bases and J 5 bases, leaving 19 bases between the germline ends. The CDR3 runs 14 residues. Germline V gene lookup returns CDR1 MNHEY and CDR2 SVGAGI. As DNA, the CDR3 is TGTGCCAGTCGTAGAAACAGGGCGTCGGAGACCCAGTACTTC. Translation: CASRRNRASETQYF.

This clone was seen a handful of times. The chain employs TRBV4-1 and TRBJ2-5; TRBD1 matches 7 bases. The CDR3 length is 14 residues. After removal of 4 bases from V and 4 bases from J, the junction contained 6 bases not matched to a gene. Germline CDR1 is MGHRA and CDR2 is YSYEKL. CDR3 sequence: CASSPGTDSETQYF. The CDR3 bases are TGCGCCAGCAGCCCCGGGACAGACTCAGAGACCCAGTACTTC.

This clone was recorded a few times. The V and J genes are TRBV28 and TRBJ2-7; TRBD1 is a possible D gene (5 bases). Germline V gives CDR1 MDHEN, CDR2 SYDVKM. The CDR3 spans 17 residues. V dropped 6 bases and J dropped 3 bases, with 24 bases sitting between them. The CDR3 region is CASSSTTADTHFYEQYF. Written as DNA, the CDR3 is TGTGCCAGCAGCTCCACGACAGCAGACACCCATTTCTACGAGCAGTACTTC.

This chain connects TRBV9 to TRBJ2-3; 10 bases line up with TRBD2. With V trimmed by 7 bases and J by 2 bases, 10 bases remained unmatched. This CDR3 comprises 16 residues. CDR1 is SGDLS, CDR2 YYNGEE, per germline. Here the CDR3 DNA reads TGTGCCAGCGGGGGAGTAGCGGGGGGTTCCACAGATACGCAGTATTTT. This codes for CASGGVAGGSTDTQYF.

This clone was detected only once. The chain employs TRBV6-1 and TRBJ2-2, with D maybe TRBD2 (5 bases). CDR1 is MNHNS, CDR2 SASEGT, per germline. This CDR3 has 16 residues. V lost 2 bases, J lost 3 bases, and 13 bases lay in between. The DNA for the CDR3 is TGTGCCAGCAGTGAAATTGAGGGATGGGACACCGGGGAGCTGTTTTTT. Translation gives CASSEIEGWDTGELFF.

The rearrangement joins TRBV6-1 to TRBJ1-5; D ambiguous. The germline V gene has CDR1 MNHNS and CDR2 SASEGT. The CDR3 has 13 amino acids. V lost 10 bases and J 3 bases, leaving 13 bases between the germline ends. The CDR3 reads CATLRETNQPQHF. The CDR3 bases are TGTGCCACCCTGCGGGAAACCAATCAGCCCCAGCATTTT.

V usage is TRBV20-1 and J usage is TRBJ1-1; TRBD1 aligns across 7 bases. Germline-derived CDR1 and CDR2 are DFQATT and SNEGSKA (reference sequence). Trimming removed 7 bases from V and 10 bases from J; junction bases left unmatched: 9. The CDR3 has 11 amino acids. The CDR3 bases are TGCAGTGTCCCCAGTGACAGGGTAGCTTTCTTT. Its protein is CSVPSDRVAFF.

The chain employs TRBV5-1 and TRBJ2-3; possibly TRBD1 for D (6 bases). The germline CDR1 and CDR2 sequences are SGHRS and YFSETQ. The CDR3 consists of 14 residues. The germline V and J ends were trimmed by 2 bases and 2 bases, with 9 bases remaining between them. The CDR3 region has the DNA TGCGCCAGCAGCTTTGGGGACAACACAGATACGCAGTATTTT. Translation: CASSFGDNTDTQYF.

V is TRBV5-5 and J is TRBJ2-3; D not certain. The CDR3 spans 15 residues. With 2 bases removed from V and 2 bases from J, the gap between germline ends came to 12 bases. Germline V gene sequence: CDR1 SGHKS, CDR2 YYEKEE (reference sequence). This chain's CDR3 is CASSFRVGSTDTQYF. As DNA, the CDR3 is TGTGCCAGCAGCTTTCGGGTAGGATCCACAGATACGCAGTATTTT.